This T cell receptor (beta chain) was documented in a study of cytomegalovirus exposure and HLA in healthy donors. Study conclusions and caveats: The study designated 150 or so TCR beta chains cytomegalovirus-associated.

Germline CDR1 is GTSNPN and CDR2 is SVGIG (reference sequence). The CDR3 length is 13 residues. With V trimmed by 1 base and J by 5 bases, 4 bases remained unmatched. The donors formed part of the roughly 110-subject validation cohort, distinct from the roughly 600-subject first cohort. Using immunoSEQ multiplex PCR, the repertoire was profiled, and TCRdb retains in-frame clones only, with some absent. In the table there are roughly 65,000 clones, 91% of which are singletons. On this clone itself: Its specificity is unknown.

The sequenced material came from PBMCs. V usage is TRBV30 and J usage is TRBJ2-7; TRBD1 aligns across 8 bases. The receptor was isolated from a young man in good health and CMV-seronegative. The CDR3: CAWSGTGWNEQYF. In DNA form, the CDR3 reads TGTGCCTGGAGTGGGACAGGGTGGAACGAGCAGTACTTC.